This T cell receptor (beta chain) was profiled in a study of blood T cell repertoires in COVID-19. The repertoire was sequenced with immunoSEQ multiplex PCR; TCRdb's copy has only in-frame clones and lacks some. In the table there are about 98,000 clones, approximately 84% of which are singletons. V lost 5 bases and J lost 5; bases outside the gene matches: 9. The CDR3 loop spans 16 amino acids. CDR1 is SEHNR, CDR2 FQNEAQ, per germline (reference sequence). This clone appeared a single time. Sequencing was carried out using peripheral blood. The chain has TRBV7-9 and TRBJ1-4; TRBD1 aligns across 9 bases. The clonotype originates from an elderly woman with acute or convalescent COVID-19. CDR3 sequence reads: CASSLHGQGPNEKLFF. CDR3 coding DNA: TGTGCCAGCAGCCTCCATGGACAGGGGCCGAATGAAAAACTGTTTTTT.